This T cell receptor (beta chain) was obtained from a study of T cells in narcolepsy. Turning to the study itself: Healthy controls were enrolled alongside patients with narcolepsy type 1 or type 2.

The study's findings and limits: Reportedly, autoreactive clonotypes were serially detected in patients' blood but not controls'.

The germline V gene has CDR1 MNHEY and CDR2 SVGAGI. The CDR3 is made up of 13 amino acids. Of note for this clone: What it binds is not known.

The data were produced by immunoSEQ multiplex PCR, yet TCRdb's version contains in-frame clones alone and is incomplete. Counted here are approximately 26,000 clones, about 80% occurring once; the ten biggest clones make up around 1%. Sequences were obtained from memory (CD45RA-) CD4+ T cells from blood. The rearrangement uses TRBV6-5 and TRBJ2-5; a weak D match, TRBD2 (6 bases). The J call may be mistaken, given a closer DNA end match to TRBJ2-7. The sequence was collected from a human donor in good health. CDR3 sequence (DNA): TGTGCCAGCAGTGTGCGGGGAACCTACGAGCAGTACTTC. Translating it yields CASSVRGTYEQYF.